The clone carrying this T cell receptor (beta chain) was seen just once. Its target is not known. These data are taken from a study of yellow fever vaccine responses in identical twins. TCRdb called the RT-PCR reads again in MiXCR, with one record for every CDR3 protein. Among about a thousand distinct CDR3 sequences listed, approximately 80% were seen once. Study-level points and caveats: The T cell response to vaccination in identical twins was reportedly partly convergent and partly personalized.

This CDR3 region has 14 residues. Trimming removed 5 bases from V and 4 bases from J, with 14 bases in between. The genes are TRBV12-3 or TRBV12-4 and TRBJ1-2; D not resolved. The receptor's source is a female donor who received the yellow fever vaccine. The source was T cells from blood (PBMCs), unsorted or a sorted subset (not recorded which), collected before or after yellow fever vaccination (not recorded which). The CDR3 bases are TGTGCCAGCAGTCCCAGTGGCGGCAGCTATGGCTACACCTTC. Amino acid sequence: CASSPSGGSYGYTF.